The T cell receptor (beta chain) under discussion was sequenced for a study of T cell responses to AZD1222 COVID-19 vaccine. About the research overall: Pooled together were second doses at about 4 or about 12 weeks. Study outcomes and limitations: Spike-specific TCR breadth and depth rose after two AZD1222 doses. Donor demographics were predominantly white British with a female majority; clonal diversity may be underestimated. Only 5 or 6 AZD1222 recipients were seropositive at baseline.

Concerning this clone itself: Its antigen is still unknown.

In germline, CDR1 is ENHRY, CDR2 SYGVKD. The CDR3 is made up of 16 amino acids. V dropped 2 bases and J dropped 1 base, with 11 bases sitting between them. Data came from immunoSEQ multiplex PCR; TCRdb stores just in-frame clones and leaves some out. The sample has some 140,000 clones; approximately 92% are singletons. The starting material was peripheral blood, obtained on day 0 of AZD1222 vaccination. The chain joins TRBV10-3 to TRBJ2-2; D might be TRBD1 or TRBD2, each matching 5 bases. The clonotype comes from an adult in good health. The chain's CDR3 is CAISEARGGNTGELFF. CDR3 DNA: TGTGCCATCAGTGAGGCCCGGGGCGGGAACACCGGGGAGCTGTTTTTT.